This entry lists 23 T cell receptor beta chains sequenced from one sample in a study of T cell responses to AZD1222 COVID-19 vaccine. The data were produced by immunoSEQ multiplex PCR, yet TCRdb's version contains in-frame clones alone and is incomplete. The profile covers about 140,000 clones, with 89% appearing a single time and 2.9% taken by the ten largest. Sequences were derived from peripheral blood, sampled on day 0 of AZD1222 vaccination. The receptors originated from an adult in good health.

The chain joins TRBV6-5 to TRBJ2-1; D unclear. The V end was cut by 6 bases, the J end by 4 bases, with 16 bases between. Germline loops: CDR1 MNHEY, CDR2 SVGAGI. The CDR3 extends over 15 amino acids. The CDR3 loop reads CASSLSRAPYNEQFF. CDR3 sequence (DNA): TGTGCCAGCAGCCTTTCCCGGGCCCCGTACAATGAGCAGTTCTTC.

In nucleotides, the CDR3 is TGTGCCAGCTCACCCTATTTAAGTCCTACTAGCGGGAACTACGAGCAGTACTTC. Translated: CASSPYLSPTSGNYEQYF. J is TRBJ2-7 and V is TRBV18; TRBD2 matches at 10 bases. Per the germline V gene, CDR1 is KGHSH and CDR2 is LQKENI. Trimming took 3 bases from V and 3 from J; bases not matched to a gene: 14. This CDR3 is 18 amino acids long.

Concerning this clone: Other DNA sequences in this specimen translate into the identical CDR3. The CDR3 nucleotides read TGTGCCAGCAGTGAACTAGCGGGGGCAAGCACAGATACGCAGTATTTT. Residues: CASSELAGASTDTQYF. The chain uses TRBV6-1 and TRBJ2-3, with TRBD2 matching 10 bases. CDR1 and CDR2 (germline): MNHNS, SASEGT. This CDR3 has 16 residues. The junction had 2 bases not matched to a gene; V was cut back by 2 bases and J by 0 bases.

This chain's CDR3 is CASSSFGGEWAGELFF. The DNA for the CDR3 is TGTGCCAGCAGCTCCTTTGGGGGAGAATGGGCCGGGGAGCTGTTTTTT. The chain couples TRBV7-2 to TRBJ2-2; D may correspond to TRBD1 or TRBD2 (5 bases each). The V and J ends lost 4 bases and 6 bases respectively, with 18 bases between them. Germline V gene sequence: CDR1 SGHTA, CDR2 FQGNSA. The CDR3 consists of 16 residues.

The CDR3 nucleotides read TGTGCCAGCAGCTTAAGCGGGTACTATGGCTACACCTTC. It is translated as CASSLSGYYGYTF. V usage is TRBV7-2 and J usage is TRBJ1-2, with D hard to call. CDR3 length: 13 amino acids. Trimming removed 2 bases at V and 3 bases at J, with 7 bases between. The germline gives CDR1 SGHTA, CDR2 FQGNSA.

The genes are TRBV11-2 and TRBJ1-2; D is possibly TRBD1 (6 bases). With 1 base removed from V and 0 bases from J, the gap between germline ends came to 18 bases. CDR1 SGHAT and CDR2 FQNNGV come from the germline V gene. The CDR3 has 18 amino acids. The CDR3: CASSLAARQARSNYGYTF. The CDR3 DNA reads as TGTGCCAGCAGCTTAGCGGCAAGACAGGCCCGTTCTAACTATGGCTACACCTTC. The full variable domain, in which reference TRBV11-2 and TRBJ1-2 provide the parts outside the CDR3, is EAGVAQSPRYKIIEKRQSVAFWCNPISGHATLYWYQQILGQGPKLLIQFQNNGVVDDSQLPKDRFSAERLKGVDSTLKIQPAKLEDSAVYLCASSLAARQARSNYGYTFGSGTRLTVV.

This clone has only one observation. The chain has TRBV19 and TRBJ1-6; D possibly corresponds to TRBD1 (5 bases). Per germline, CDR1 LNHDA and CDR2 SQIVND (reference sequence). The CDR3 is 15 amino acids. The V end was cut by 4 bases, the J end by 10 bases, with 17 bases between. The chain's CDR3 is CASSNVAGGASPLHF. The CDR3, as DNA: TGTGCCAGTAGTAATGTGGCAGGAGGGGCCTCACCCCTCCACTTT. The variable domain in full, with the rest retrieved from reference TRBV19 and TRBJ1-6, is DGGITQSPKYLFRKEGQNVTLSCEQNLNHDAMYWYRQDPGQGLRLIYYSQIVNDFQKGDIAEGYSVSREKKESFPLTVTSAQKNPTAFYLCASSNVAGGASPLHFGNGTRLTVT.

The J gene is TRBJ1-2, the V gene TRBV14; TRBD1 aligns across 8 bases. This CDR3 contains 17 residues. Germline CDR1 reads SGHDN; CDR2 reads FVKESK. The V and J ends lost 1 base and 7 bases, in that order; junction bases with no gene match: 14. CDR3 bases: TGTGCCAGCAGCCAAGGCCGTATCATACAGGGGGGAGTTGGCTACACCTTC. This sequence encodes CASSQGRIIQGGVGYTF.

The CDR3 sequence: CASSSSGTGNTEAFF. CDR3 bases: TGTGCCAGCAGTTCGAGCGGGACAGGGAACACTGAAGCTTTCTTT. This chain joins TRBV28 and TRBJ1-1; 8 bases match TRBD1. This CDR3 region has 15 residues. Per the germline V gene, CDR1 is MDHEN and CDR2 is SYDVKM. Germline trimming cut 4 bases from V and 1 base from J; bases unmatched to any gene: 5.

The V call is TRBV29-1, the J call TRBJ2-1, with D hard to call. This CDR3 spans 14 amino acids. Germline-derived CDR1 and CDR2 are SQVTM and ANQGSEA. V gave up 2 bases and J gave up 6 bases, with 14 bases separating them. CDR3 coding DNA: TGCAGCGTTGAACCTTCCGGACGGTCCAATGAGCAGTTCTTC. This sequence encodes CSVEPSGRSNEQFF.

The chain carries TRBV7-2 and TRBJ2-3, with D perhaps TRBD1 or TRBD2 (5 bases each). CDR1 is SGHTA, CDR2 FQGNSA, per germline. The V gene lost 3 bases and the J gene lost 3 bases, with 19 bases spanning the gap. CDR3 length: 17 amino acids. The CDR3 sequence: CASSFRQSRGYTDTQYF. As DNA, the CDR3 is TGTGCCAGCAGCTTTCGACAGTCCAGAGGGTATACAGATACGCAGTATTTT.

This clone occurred a few times. The V and J genes are TRBV18 and TRBJ1-2; D unresolved. The CDR3 contains 13 residues. The germline V and J ends were trimmed by 2 bases and 5 bases, with 9 bases remaining between them. Germline loops: CDR1 KGHSH, CDR2 LQKENI. Written as DNA, the CDR3 is TGTGCCAGCTCACCAGCGACCGAGTATGGCTACACCTTC. Translated, it gives CASSPATEYGYTF.

In this sample, this clone turned up once. The rearrangement links TRBV7-6 to TRBJ1-1; TRBD1 aligns across 7 bases. The length of the CDR3 is 15 residues. The germline CDR1 and CDR2 sequences are SGHVS and FNYEAQ. Trimming cost V 2 bases and J 5 bases; bases outside gene matches: 8. The CDR3 bases are TGTGCCAGCAGCTTACACAGGGGAGGATTTACTGAAGCTTTCTTT. Its translation is CASSLHRGGFTEAFF.

This clone was picked up one time. The V and J genes are TRBV28 and TRBJ2-5; 10 nucleotides align to TRBD1. V was pared by 5 bases and J by 2 bases, with 11 bases of the junction left unmatched. The germline gives CDR1 MDHEN, CDR2 SYDVKM. The CDR3 is 17 residues long. The CDR3 spells CASSPRGWDRGQETQYF. The CDR3 DNA follows: TGTGCCAGCAGTCCGAGGGGTTGGGACAGGGGTCAAGAGACCCAGTACTTC.

The chain has TRBV15 and TRBJ2-2, with D hard to call. The CDR3 covers 15 residues. The germline V gene encodes CDR1 LNHNV and CDR2 YYDKDF (reference sequence). V gave up 0 bases and J gave up 3 bases, with 8 bases separating them. CDR3 sequence reads: CATSRDRRDTGELFF. DNA for the CDR3: TGTGCCACCAGCAGAGATCGGCGTGACACCGGGGAGCTGTTTTTT.

This sequence joins TRBV10-3 and TRBJ1-1; tentatively, D is TRBD1 (6 bases). V was clipped by 5 bases and J by 1 base, with 20 bases between them. CDR3 length: 17 residues. CDR1 and CDR2 from the germline V gene are ENHRY and SYGVKD. CDR3 DNA: TGTGCCATCAGTTCGGCAGGGGAATCGTCGGGGAACACTGAAGCTTTCTTT. Protein sequence: CAISSAGESSGNTEAFF.

The J gene is TRBJ1-5, the V gene TRBV15; 10 bases map to TRBD1. Germline loops: CDR1 LNHNV, CDR2 YYDKDF (reference sequence). After removal of 5 bases from V and 1 base from J, the junction contained 5 bases not matched to a gene. This CDR3 is 16 amino acids long. CDR3: CATSLRTGGSNQPQHF. CDR3 DNA sequence: TGTGCCACCAGCTTACGGACAGGGGGAAGCAATCAGCCCCAGCATTTT.

The chain uses TRBV9 and TRBJ1-3; D remains unclear. This CDR3 is 15 amino acids long. CDR1 and CDR2 (germline): SGDLS, YYNGEE. V gave up 1 base and J gave up 0 bases, with 8 bases separating them. The CDR3 coding sequence is TGTGCCAGCAGCGTATACGAATACTCTGGAAACACCATATATTTT. Protein product: CASSVYEYSGNTIYF.

This clone was counted between two and nine times. V is TRBV3-1 (or the pseudogene TRBV3-2) and J is TRBJ1-4, with a tentative D call TRBD1 (5 bases). V gave up 4 bases and J gave up 6 bases, with 18 bases separating them. There are 16 residues in the CDR3. Germline V CDR1 and CDR2: LGHDT, YNNKEL (reference sequence). CDR3 region: CASSLGTRTTYEKLFF. The CDR3, as DNA: TGTGCCAGCAGCCTCGGGACTCGCACGACTTATGAAAAACTGTTTTTT.

This chain uses TRBV27 with TRBJ2-7; D gene ambiguous. Germline lookup yields CDR1 MNHEY and CDR2 SMNVEV (reference sequence). This CDR3 contains 15 residues. The V gene lost 0 bases and the J gene lost 0 bases, with 9 bases spanning the gap. The CDR3 spells CASSLSAGYSYEQYF. DNA for the CDR3: TGTGCCAGCAGTTTATCCGCAGGATACTCCTACGAGCAGTACTTC.

The CDR3 region has the DNA TGTGCCATCAGTGATGGGACAGGGGGCATTTTTGGCTACACCTTC. It specifies CAISDGTGGIFGYTF. The chain has TRBV10-3 and TRBJ1-2; 12 nucleotides align to TRBD1. The germline gives CDR1 ENHRY, CDR2 SYGVKD. V shed 3 bases and J 7 bases; nucleotides not matched to a gene: 6. The CDR3 is made up of 15 amino acids.

This chain uses TRBV6-5 with TRBJ2-2; TRBD1 agrees at 9 bases. Germline CDR1 and CDR2: MNHEY and SVGAGI. Trimming cost V 6 bases and J 4 bases; bases outside gene matches: 6. CDR3 length: 15 residues. CDR3 DNA: TGTGCCAGCAGAGAGGGACAGGGAAGCACCGGGGAGCTGTTTTTT. Translation: CASREGQGSTGELFF.

The chain links TRBV15 to TRBJ1-4; no definite D call. V was pared by 0 bases and J by 0 bases, with 11 bases between. Germline values: CDR1 LNHNV, CDR2 YYDKDF (reference sequence). The CDR3 has 17 amino acids. CDR3 DNA: TGTGCCACCAGCAGAGAAAGAAGGTCCGCAACTAATGAAAAACTGTTTTTT. It specifies CATSRERRSATNEKLFF.